This T cell receptor beta chain emerged from a study of blood T cell repertoires in COVID-19. TCRdb's copy holds only in-frame clones and misses some; the assay was immunoSEQ multiplex PCR. The profile shows around 190,000 clones, approximately 80% of them singletons. Per germline, CDR1 LGHDT and CDR2 YNNKEL (reference sequence). There are 16 residues in the CDR3. V lost 0 bases to trimming and J lost 8 bases; unmatched junction nucleotides: 6. The sequence came from a human donor in a cohort sampled during active COVID-19. The chain couples TRBV3-1 (or the pseudogene TRBV3-2) to TRBJ2-1, with 11 nucleotides matching TRBD2. The sample consisted of peripheral blood. In DNA form, the CDR3 reads TGTGCCAGCAGCCAAGATCTAGCGGGGGGCAAAGATGAGCAGTTCTTC. Its protein is CASSQDLAGGKDEQFF.